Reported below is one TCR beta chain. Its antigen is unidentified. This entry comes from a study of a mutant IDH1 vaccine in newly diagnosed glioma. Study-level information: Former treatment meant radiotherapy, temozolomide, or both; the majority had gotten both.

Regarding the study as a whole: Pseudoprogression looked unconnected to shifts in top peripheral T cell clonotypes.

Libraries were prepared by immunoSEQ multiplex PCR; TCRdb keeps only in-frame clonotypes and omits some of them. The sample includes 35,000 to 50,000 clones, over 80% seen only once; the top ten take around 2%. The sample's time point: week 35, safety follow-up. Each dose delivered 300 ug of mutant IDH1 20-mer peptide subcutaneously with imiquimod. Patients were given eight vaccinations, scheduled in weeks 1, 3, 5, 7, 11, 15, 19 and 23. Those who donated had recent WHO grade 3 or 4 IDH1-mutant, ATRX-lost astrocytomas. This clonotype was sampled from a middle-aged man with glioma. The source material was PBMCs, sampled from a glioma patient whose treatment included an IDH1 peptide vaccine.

CDR3 region: CASSLSTSGGAIEQFF. The CDR3 nucleotides are TGTGCCAGCAGCCTTAGTACTAGCGGGGGGGCCATTGAGCAGTTCTTC. The chain couples TRBV5-5 to TRBJ2-1, with 13 nucleotides matching TRBD2. This CDR3 comprises 16 residues. Germline values: CDR1 SGHKS, CDR2 YYEKEE (reference sequence). J gave up 9 bases and V 4 bases, and 10 bases lay outside the gene matches.